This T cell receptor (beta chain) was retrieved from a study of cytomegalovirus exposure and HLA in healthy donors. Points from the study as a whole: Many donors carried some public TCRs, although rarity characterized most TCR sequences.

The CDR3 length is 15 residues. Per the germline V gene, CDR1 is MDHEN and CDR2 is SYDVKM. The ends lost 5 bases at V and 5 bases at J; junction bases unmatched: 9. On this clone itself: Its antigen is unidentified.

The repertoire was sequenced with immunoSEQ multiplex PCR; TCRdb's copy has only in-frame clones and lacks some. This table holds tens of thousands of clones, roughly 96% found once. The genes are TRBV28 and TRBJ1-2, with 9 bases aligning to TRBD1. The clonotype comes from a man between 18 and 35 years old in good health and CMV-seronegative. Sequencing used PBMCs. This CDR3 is CASSLPGQGTYGYTF. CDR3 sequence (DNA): TGTGCCAGCAGTCTTCCGGGACAGGGAACTTATGGCTACACCTTC.